This T cell receptor (beta chain) was captured by sequencing in a study of CD8 T cells in Susac syndrome. For the study at large: At the time of blood draw, patients with Susac syndrome were therapy-naive, receiving corticosteroids, or receiving intravenous immunoglobulin alone.

The authors reverse transcribed about 0.45 to 1 ug RNA with random hexamers. immunoSEQ multiplex PCR amplified TCR beta CDR3 across 54 Vbeta, 13 Jbeta. Using its own MiXCR run on the immunoSEQ multiplex PCR reads, TCRdb lists one record per CDR3 protein. The repertoire holds roughly 200,000 distinct CDR3 sequences, with around 94% as singletons. High-throughput TCR beta sequencing covered peripheral CD8+ and CD4+ T cells. Sequencing used CD4+ T cells from PBMCs. This TCR derives from a human donor with Susac syndrome.

CDR3 protein: CASSSGLAGAEQYF. The CDR3 DNA reads TGTGCCAGCAGCTCCGGACTAGCGGGAGCCGAGCAGTACTTC. The chain links TRBV7-9 to TRBJ2-7; TRBD2 agrees at 13 bases. The CDR3 has 14 residues. The germline V gene has CDR1 SEHNR and CDR2 FQNEAQ (reference sequence). Trimming cost V 4 bases and J 6 bases; bases outside gene matches: 3.